The entry that follows covers one T cell receptor beta chain sequence. The data stem from a study of CD8 T cells in Susac syndrome. Random hexamers were used to reverse transcribe an amount of roughly 0.5 to 1 ug RNA. TCRdb re-called the immunoSEQ multiplex PCR reads with MiXCR, one entry per CDR3 protein. The sample has 120,000 to 150,000 distinct CDR3 sequences, 94% seen once. This CDR3 region has 16 residues. J gave up 5 bases and V 6 bases, and 11 bases lay outside the gene matches. Germline V gene data show CDR1 as KGHSH and CDR2 as LQKENI. Sequencing of TCR beta covered CD8+ and CD4+ T cells obtained from blood. Healthy donors, matched for age and sex, constituted the control group. TEMRA cells were enriched by FACS, while CD8+ and CD4+ T cells were obtained through a negative isolation that was performed magnetically.

Sequencing used CD4+ T cells from PBMCs. The origin of this receptor is a human donor in good health. The V gene is TRBV18, the J gene TRBJ2-1; 9 nucleotides match TRBD2. The CDR3 DNA sequence: TGTGCCAGCTCGCCTCAACGTCTAGCGGGACACAATGAGCAGTTCTTC. It specifies CASSPQRLAGHNEQFF.